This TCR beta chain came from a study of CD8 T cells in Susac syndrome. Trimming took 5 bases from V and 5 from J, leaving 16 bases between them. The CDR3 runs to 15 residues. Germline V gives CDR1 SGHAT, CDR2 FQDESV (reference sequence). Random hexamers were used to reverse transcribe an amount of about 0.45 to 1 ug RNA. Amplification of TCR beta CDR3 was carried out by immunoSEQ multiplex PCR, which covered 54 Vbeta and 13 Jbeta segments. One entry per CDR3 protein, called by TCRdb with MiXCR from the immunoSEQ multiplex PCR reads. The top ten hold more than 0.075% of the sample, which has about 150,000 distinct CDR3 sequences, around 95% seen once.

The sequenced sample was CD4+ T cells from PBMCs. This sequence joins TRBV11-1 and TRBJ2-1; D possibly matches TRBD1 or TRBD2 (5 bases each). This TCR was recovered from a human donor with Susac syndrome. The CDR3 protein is CASSRRDPRDNEQFF. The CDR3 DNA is TGTGCCAGCAGCCGCCGGGACCCAAGGGACAATGAGCAGTTCTTC.